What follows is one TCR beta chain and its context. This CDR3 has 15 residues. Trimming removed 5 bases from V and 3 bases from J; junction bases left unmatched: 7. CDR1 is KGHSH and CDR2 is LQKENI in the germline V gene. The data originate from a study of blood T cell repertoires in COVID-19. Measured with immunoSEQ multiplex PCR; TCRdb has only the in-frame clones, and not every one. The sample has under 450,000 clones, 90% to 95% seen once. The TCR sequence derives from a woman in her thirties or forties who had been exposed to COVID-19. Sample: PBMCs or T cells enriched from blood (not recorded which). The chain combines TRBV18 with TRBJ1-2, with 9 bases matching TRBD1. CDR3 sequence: CASSYRDRVDYGYTF. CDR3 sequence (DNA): TGTGCCAGCTCATACCGGGACAGGGTAGACTATGGCTACACCTTC.